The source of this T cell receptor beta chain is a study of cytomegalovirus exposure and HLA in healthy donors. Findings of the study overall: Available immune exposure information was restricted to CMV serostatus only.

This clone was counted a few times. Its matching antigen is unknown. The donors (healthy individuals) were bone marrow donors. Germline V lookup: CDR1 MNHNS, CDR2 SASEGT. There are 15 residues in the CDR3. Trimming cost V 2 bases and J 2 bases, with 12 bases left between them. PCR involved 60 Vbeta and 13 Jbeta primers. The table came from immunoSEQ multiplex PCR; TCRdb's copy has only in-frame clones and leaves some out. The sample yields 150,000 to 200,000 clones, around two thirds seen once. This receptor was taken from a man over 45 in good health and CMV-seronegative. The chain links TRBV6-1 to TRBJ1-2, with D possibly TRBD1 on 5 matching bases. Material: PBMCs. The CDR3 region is CASSESGGGNYGYTF. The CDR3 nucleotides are TGTGCCAGCAGTGAATCAGGCGGGGGAAACTATGGCTACACCTTC.